These T cell receptor beta chains were read from a single sample in a study of blood T cells in healthy people across ages. TCRdb ran MiXCR on the 5' RACE reads and lists one entry per CDR3 protein. This table holds about 1.7 million distinct CDR3 sequences, approximately 30% found once. The sample comprised blood. The receptors were sampled from a woman in her 30s in good health. CDR3s include the opening cysteine and the closing phenylalanine or tryptophan. Each record gives: V gene, CDR3 length, clone size, J gene, D gene, CDR3 DNA, CDR3 protein. D genes are given only for firm matches. Expanded clones are given a class, and other clones once, few, many or no size at all.

TRBV2	14	.	TRBJ1-4	TRBD1	TGTGCCAGTAACCCCGGACAGGAAAATGAAAAACTGTTTTTT	CASNPGQENEKLFF
TRBV9	18	few	TRBJ2-5	TRBD2	TGTGCCAGCAGCGTAGGAGCGAGCGGGGGGGCCGAATTGCAGACCCAGTACTTC	CASSVGASGGAELQTQYF
TRBV7-8	13	few	TRBJ2-7	TRBD2	TGTGCCAGCAGGACTAGCGGGACCCACGAGCAGTACTTC	CASRTSGTHEQYF
TRBV20-1	16	few	TRBJ1-6	.	TGCAGTGCTAGAGCAGTAAGGGGGGGCTATAATTCACCCCTCCACTTT	CSARAVRGGYNSPLHF
TRBV6-5	14	.	TRBJ2-1	.	TGTGCCAGCAGTCGCGGGACGGAAAGGAATGAGCAGTTCTTC	CASSRGTERNEQFF
TRBV7-9	15	.	TRBJ1-2	.	TGTGCCAGCAAACCCGGCGGGGACGGAGGATATGGCTACGCCTTC	CASKPGGDGGYGYAF
TRBV7-9	14	.	TRBJ2-5	.	TGTGCCAGCAGCTTAGCGAACGGTTACAATGAGCAGTACTTC	CASSLANGYNEQYF
TRBV6-1	15	.	TRBJ2-5	.	TGTGCCAGCAGTGAAGCTGACAGGTCCTTGAATGAGCAGTACTTC	CASSEADRSLNEQYF
TRBV10-3	14	.	TRBJ1-1	.	TGTGCCACCAGTGAAGGCAGAACGAACACTGAAGCTTTCTTT	CATSEGRTNTEAFF
TRBV11-2	15	many	TRBJ2-7	.	TGTGCCAGCAGCTTAGATGCCACTAGCATATACGAGCAGTACTTC	CASSLDATSIYEQYF
TRBV20-1	12	once	TRBJ1-1	.	TGCAGTGCTGAGACAGGTAGCGTTGAAGCTTTCTTT	CSAETGSVEAFF
TRBV13	13	.	TRBJ2-7	TRBD2	TGTGCCAGCAGCTTTGCGGGGGAGGTCGAGCAGTACTTC	CASSFAGEVEQYF
TRBV5-1	15	.	TRBJ2-3	TRBD1	TGCGCCAGCAGCTTGGTGACAGGGGGCGGAGATACGCAGTATTTT	CASSLVTGGGDTQYF
TRBV5-1	15	.	TRBJ2-3	TRBD2	TGCGCCAGCAGCGTTAGCGGGAGTCGCTCAGATACGCAGTATTTT	CASSVSGSRSDTQYF
TRBV12-3/TRBV12-4	18	.	TRBJ2-3	TRBD1	TGTGCCAGTAGTTTATCTACAGGGACAGGGAGGCGGGCAGATGCGCAGTATTTT	CASSLSTGTGRRADAQYF
TRBV7-2	15	few	TRBJ2-5	TRBD2	TGTGCCAGCAGCTTACAAGCGGGAGCTGGCAATGAGCAGTACTTC	CASSLQAGAGNEQYF
TRBV9	14	.	TRBJ2-1	.	TGTGCCAACAGCTTAGAGAGCACCTACAATGAGCAGTTCTTC	CANSLESTYNEQFF
TRBV11-2	14	.	TRBJ2-1	TRBD1	TGTGCCAGCAGCTTAGAGGACAGGGGAGTTGAGCAGTTCTTC	CASSLEDRGVEQFF
TRBV29-1	16	.	TRBJ1-4	TRBD1	TGCAGCGTTCGAAGGAGGGACAGGGCAACTAATGAAAAACTGTTTTTT	CSVRRRDRATNEKLFF
TRBV19	14	.	TRBJ1-1	TRBD1	TGTGCCAGTAGTACCGGGACAGGGTTCGGAGGAGCTTTCTTT	CASSTGTGFGGAFF
TRBV18	14	.	TRBJ1-4	.	TGTGCCAGCTCAGCGACATCCTACGGTGAAAAACTGTTTTTT	CASSATSYGEKLFF
TRBV20-1	20	.	TRBJ2-1	TRBD2	TGCAGTGCTAGAGTGGTGGCAGGGCGCGTGGTAGCGGGACGCCGGAGTGAGCAGTTCTTC	CSARVVAGRVVAGRRSEQFF
TRBV6-5	19	.	TRBJ2-1	TRBD2	TGTGCCGGCAGTTACTCGGGGGCGGTACTAGCGGGAGGGCTGGCCGAGCAGTTCTTC	CAGSYSGAVLAGGLAEQFF
TRBV15	15	.	TRBJ2-3	.	TGTGCCACCAGCAGGGGGCAGAGGGGCACAGATACGCAGTATTTT	CATSRGQRGTDTQYF
TRBV6-5	16	.	TRBJ2-1	TRBD2	TGTGCCAGCAGTTACGACCTAGCGGGAGGTAGGGGTGAGCAGTTCTTC	CASSYDLAGGRGEQFF
TRBV27	17	.	TRBJ1-2	.	TGTGCCAGCACCACTACGAGACTGAGCGGAATCGACTATGGCTACACCTTC	CASTTTRLSGIDYGYTF
TRBV7-2	15	few	TRBJ2-5	.	TGTGCCAGCAGCTTAGGGACAACCCTTGGAGAGACCCAGTACTTC	CASSLGTTLGETQYF
TRBV6-6	13	few	TRBJ2-2	.	TGTGCCAGCAGTTCCGTAACGACCGGGGAGCTGTTTTTT	CASSSVTTGELFF
TRBV12-3/TRBV12-4	14	.	TRBJ2-3	.	TGTGCCAGCGGGGTACAGAGCAACACAGATACGCAGTATTTT	CASGVQSNTDTQYF
TRBV29-1	14	.	TRBJ1-2	TRBD1	TGCAGCGTTGAAGGGGGGGACAGCGACTATGGCTACACCTTC	CSVEGGDSDYGYTF
TRBV6-5	15	.	TRBJ1-6	TRBD1	TGTGCCAGCAGTTTCCGGGACAGGGTTGGTTCACCCCTCCACTTT	CASSFRDRVGSPLHF
TRBV14	16	.	TRBJ2-2	.	TGTGCCAGCAGCCAAGAACCGGGATTGAACACCGGGGAGCTGTTTTTT	CASSQEPGLNTGELFF
TRBV20-1	12	once	TRBJ2-2	.	TGCAGTGCTAGCAGTAACACCGGGGAGCCGTTTTTT	CSASSNTGEPFF
TRBV3-1	18	few	TRBJ2-3	TRBD2	TGTGCCAGCAGCCAAGAAGGACTAGCGGGAGGGGGCACAGATACGCAGTATTTT	CASSQEGLAGGGTDTQYF
TRBV24-1	14	.	TRBJ1-5	.	TGTGCCACCGCCCCAGGGAGGTTCAATCAGCCCCAGCATTTT	CATAPGRFNQPQHF
TRBV12-3/TRBV12-4	14	few	TRBJ1-2	TRBD1	TGTGCCAGCAGCCGTCAGGACAGGTTCTTTGGCTACACCTTC	CASSRQDRFFGYTF
TRBV6-5	18	.	TRBJ2-5	TRBD2	TGTGCCAGCAGTTTCGCGCCGGGACCAGCGGGGGGAGAAGAGACCCAGTACTTC	CASSFAPGPAGGEETQYF
TRBV11-2	14	.	TRBJ1-1	.	TGTGCCAGCAGCTTAGAAGTCCATGGGGCTGAAGCTTTCTTT	CASSLEVHGAEAFF
TRBV12-3/TRBV12-4	14	.	TRBJ1-5	.	TGTGCCAGCAGTTTTATAGAGGAGGTTCAGCCCCAGCATTTT	CASSFIEEVQPQHF
TRBV29-1	15	.	TRBJ2-7	.	TGCAGCGTTGAAGATCTTGGGACCTCCCCGGAAGAGCAGTACTTC	CSVEDLGTSPEEQYF
TRBV7-3	14	.	TRBJ2-3	.	TGTGCCAGCAGCCCGGGCCTACGCCCCGATACGCAGTATTTT	CASSPGLRPDTQYF
TRBV3-1	15	.	TRBJ1-1	.	TGTGCCAGCAGCCCGTCTGCGCGTATGAACACTGAAGCTTTCTTT	CASSPSARMNTEAFF
TRBV27	15	.	TRBJ1-1	.	TGTGCCAGCAGAATCCGAGGGGCGCTCAACACTGAAACTTTCTTT	CASRIRGALNTETFF
TRBV5-5	16	many	TRBJ1-6	.	TGTGCCAGCAGCCCGAGCGGACAGATCTATAATTCACCCCTCCACTTT	CASSPSGQIYNSPLHF
TRBV12-3/TRBV12-4	16	.	TRBJ2-3	.	TGTGCCAGCAGTGCTAGCGCGGGCATTTGCACAGATACGCAGTATTTT	CASSASAGICTDTQYF
TRBV20-1	12	.	TRBJ1-2	.	TGCAGTGCTTCTGCGAGCTTGGAAGGCTACACCTTC	CSASASLEGYTF
TRBV5-1	18	few	TRBJ1-4	.	TGCGCCAGCAGCTTGGCCCCGCAGGGAAGGGGAACTAATGAAAAACTGTTTTTT	CASSLAPQGRGTNEKLFF